The TCR beta chain described here comes from a study of cytomegalovirus exposure and HLA in healthy donors. Study-level findings and limits: A later analysis showed TCR association rates differing by HLA locus, peaking at DRB1 and lowest at HLA-C. Among the most significant clusters, several appeared linked to common viral pathogens in a later analysis. One later analysis reportedly identified an Asian-associated ancestry cluster that showed fewer N-insertions than the roughly 600-donor mean.

Remarks on this clone: Its target is not known.

The CDR3 covers 13 residues. Deletions cut 5 bases from V and 1 base from J, with 8 bases between. Per germline, CDR1 MNHNS and CDR2 SASEGT. 60 Vbeta and 13 Jbeta primers were used in PCR. Libraries were prepared by immunoSEQ multiplex PCR; TCRdb keeps only in-frame clonotypes and omits some of them. The profile shows 110,000 or so clones, over 75% of them singletons. The chain joins TRBV6-1 to TRBJ1-1, with D tentatively TRBD1 (5 bases). Sequencing was performed on PBMCs. The receptor's source is a woman aged 30 to 39 in good health and CMV-seropositive. The CDR3 DNA reads as TGTGCCAGCAGTAAAACAGGGAACACTGAAGCTTTCTTT. Translation gives CASSKTGNTEAFF.